This entry lists 21 T cell receptor beta chains sequenced from one sample in a study of post-analysis software for immune sequencing data. Notes on the study in general: In patients, about 5 TRBV segments were more frequent than in controls, with TRBV5-6, TRBV5-1 and TRBV20-1 among them.

Prepared libraries of TCR beta cDNA carried unique molecular identifiers. TCRdb reprocessed the PCR reads with MiXCR, giving one entry per CDR3 protein. The data show about 260,000 distinct CDR3 sequences, with about 38% seen just once and around 4.8% held by the top ten. No cognate antigen is known for these TCRs. The sample consisted of blood. These receptors were taken from a girl between 5 and 17 years old with multiple sclerosis.

This clonotype occurred many times. The chain is built from TRBV29-1 and TRBJ2-2; TRBD1 matches 8 bases. V shed 6 bases, J shed 4 bases, and the junction held 13 bases outside the gene matches. The germline CDR1 and CDR2 sequences are SQVTM and ANQGSEA. The CDR3 is 16 amino acids. In DNA, the CDR3 is TGCAGCGTCCTTGGCCCTTCAACAGGGGGCACCGGGGAGCTGTTTTTT. It is translated as CSVLGPSTGGTGELFF.

About this clonotype: A much bigger clone sits one base away, suggesting this may be a read error. The V call is TRBV3-1, the J call TRBJ2-6, with D perhaps matching TRBD1 (7 bases). CDR3 length: 20 amino acids. CDR1 LGHDT and CDR2 YNNKEL come from the germline V gene (reference sequence). CDR3 protein: CASSPSPLGQEGSGVNVLTF. Written as DNA, the CDR3 is TGTGCCAGCAGCCCATCGCCTCTTGGACAGGAGGGCTCTGGGGTCAACGTCCTGACTTTC. Using reference TRBV3-1 and TRBJ2-6 for the parts outside the CDR3, the full variable domain is DTAVSQTPKYLVTQMGNDKSIKCEQNLGHDTMYWYKQDSKKFLKIMFSYNNKELIINETVPNRFSPKSPDKAHLNLHINSLELGDSAVYFCASSPSPLGQEGSGVNVLTFGAGSRLTVL.

The chain uses TRBV6-5 and TRBJ2-7; TRBD1 is a possible D gene (5 bases). This CDR3 spans 11 amino acids. V was pared by 6 bases and J by 7 bases, with 10 bases between. The germline CDR1 and CDR2 sequences are MNHEY and SVGAGI. The CDR3 region has the DNA TGTGCCAGCAGCCAGGCAGGGGAGCAGTACTTC. This codes for CASSQAGEQYF.

In this sample, this clonotype turned up many times. The chain combines TRBV4-1 with TRBJ2-2, with TRBD2 matching 11 bases. The germline gives CDR1 MGHRA, CDR2 YSYEKL. The CDR3 is 18 residues long. J lost 7 bases, V lost 3 bases, and 13 bases had no gene match. The CDR3 DNA is TGCGCCAGCAGCCATGTGAATAGCGGGAGGGCCTATGACGGGGAGCTGTTTTTT. This gives the protein CASSHVNSGRAYDGELFF.

The chain recombines TRBV24-1 with TRBJ2-3; D might be TRBD2 (6 bases). Germline assignment: CDR1 KGHDR and CDR2 SFDVKD. The V and J ends lost 4 bases and 4 bases respectively, with 23 bases between them. This CDR3 contains 18 residues. The CDR3 DNA follows: TGTGCCACCAGTGAGACCCGGGGCCGACTAGAGGTCCCAGATACGCAGTATTTT. It codes for CATSETRGRLEVPDTQYF.

This clonotype has ten or more counts. This sequence joins TRBV7-3 and TRBJ1-1; D is uncertain. V was trimmed by 5 bases and J by 0 bases, leaving 13 bases between them. The germline V gene encodes CDR1 SGHTA and CDR2 FQGTGA. The CDR3 contains 15 residues. CDR3 loop: CASSPDKEVNTEAFF. The DNA for the CDR3 is TGTGCCAGCAGCCCAGACAAGGAAGTGAACACTGAAGCTTTCTTT.

This clonotype occurred many times. The chain uses TRBV6-4 and TRBJ2-1; 9 positions agree with TRBD1. Germline-derived CDR1 and CDR2 are MRHNA and SNTAGT. J lost 8 bases, V lost 0 bases, and 5 bases had no gene match. This CDR3 is 15 amino acids long. CDR3 region: CASSDSGQGFDEQFF. CDR3 nucleotide sequence: TGTGCCAGCAGTGACTCGGGACAGGGATTTGATGAGCAGTTCTTC.

Concerning this clonotype: This may come from a read error, since a much larger clone is one base off. The V call is TRBV4-1, the J call TRBJ1-1; 7 nucleotides match TRBD1. The germline gives CDR1 MGHRA, CDR2 YSYEKL. Germline trimming cut 3 bases from V and 11 bases from J; bases unmatched to any gene: 12. The CDR3 is 14 amino acids. CDR3 sequence: CASSHALQGNTAFF. The CDR3 nucleotides read TGCGCCAGCAGCCACGCTTTACAGGGGAATACGGCTTTCTTT.

This clonotype was picked up many times. The junction and the germline gene differ at one end; a read error may be behind it. The V and J genes are TRBV5-1 and TRBJ2-1; 11 nucleotides agree with TRBD1. Germline V gene data show CDR1 as SGHRS and CDR2 as YFSETQ. This CDR3 comprises 15 residues. CDR3 coding DNA: TGTGCCAGCAGCCCGGGACAGGGGGCCTACAATGAGCAGTTCTTC. It yields the protein CASSPGQGAYNEQFF.

This clonotype was detected many times. The V and J genes are TRBV3-1 and TRBJ1-2; 8 bases agree with TRBD1. The CDR3 spans 13 residues. The germline V gene has CDR1 LGHDT and CDR2 YNNKEL (reference sequence). Trimming cost V 1 base and J 8 bases; bases outside gene matches: 3. The CDR3 DNA reads as TGTGCCAGCAGCCAAGCAGGGGGCGGCGGCTACACCTTC. It specifies CASSQAGGGGYTF.

This clonotype occurred many times. CDR3: CASSGQGAVYGYTF. The CDR3 bases are TGTGCCAGCAGCGGACAGGGGGCCGTCTATGGCTACACCTTC. The chain recombines TRBV2 with TRBJ1-2; TRBD1 agrees at 11 bases. Germline values: CDR1 SNHLY, CDR2 FYNNEI. Unmatched junction bases numbered 4, after V lost 6 bases and J lost 4 bases. The CDR3 totals 14 residues.

This clonotype came up a few times. With a much larger clone just one base away, this may be a read error. This rearrangement joins TRBV6-5 to TRBJ2-4, with TRBD2 as a possible D gene (6 bases). CDR3 size: 16 residues. Germline CDR1 is MNHEY and CDR2 is SVGAGI. This CDR3 is CASSYLGWGEENIRYF. CDR3 nucleotide sequence: TGTGCCAGCAGTTACTTAGGGTGGGGGGAAGAAAACATTCGGTACTTC.

The chain carries TRBV14 and TRBJ1-1, with 8 bases identical to TRBD1. V dropped 5 bases and J dropped 12; count of bases not matched to a gene: 14. In germline, CDR1 is SGHDN, CDR2 FVKESK. The CDR3 covers 14 residues. CDR3 region: CASSAHRGQGGTFF. The CDR3 DNA reads TGTGCCAGCAGCGCACACCGAGGACAGGGAGGAACTTTCTTT. The full variable domain, with the rest looked up from reference TRBV14 and TRBJ1-1, is EAGVTQFPSHSVIEKGQTVTLRCDPISGHDNLYWYRRVMGKEIKFLLHFVKESKQDESGMPNNRFLAERTGGTYSTLKVQPAELEDSGVYFCASSAHRGQGGTFFGQGTRLTVV.

The chain links TRBV7-9 to TRBJ2-5, with D possibly being TRBD1 (6 bases). The CDR3 is 15 residues long. With 4 bases removed from V and 0 bases from J, the gap between germline ends came to 12 bases. In germline, CDR1 is SEHNR, CDR2 FQNEAQ (reference sequence). The CDR3 nucleotides are TGTGCCAGCAGCTCCGGCCGGGACAACCAAGAGACCCAGTACTTC. This sequence encodes CASSSGRDNQETQYF.

This clonotype was observed at least ten times. The V and J genes are TRBV6-1 and TRBJ2-1; TRBD1 matches at 8 bases. The V and J ends lost 7 bases and 2 bases, in that order; junction bases with no gene match: 13. This CDR3 is built from 17 residues. The V gene's germline CDR1 is MNHNS and CDR2 SASEGT. In DNA, the CDR3 is TGTGCCAGCAACCCCTTGGGTCAGGGGGCCACCTACAATGAGCAGTTCTTC. This gives the protein CASNPLGQGATYNEQFF.

This clonotype came up many times. The chain uses TRBV12-3 or TRBV12-4 and TRBJ1-2; 7 nucleotides line up with TRBD1. After removal of 6 bases from V and 4 bases from J, the junction contained 8 bases not matched to a gene. The CDR3 runs 14 residues. CDR3: CASSPQGLGYGYTF. DNA of the CDR3: TGTGCCAGCAGCCCACAGGGGCTCGGCTATGGCTACACCTTC.

Turning to this clonotype: A much larger clone sits a single nucleotide away, making a read error possible. This sequence joins TRBV5-1 and TRBJ2-1; 9 bases are a match to TRBD2. Trimming at V came to 1 base and at J to 5 bases, leaving 4 bases not matched to a gene. The CDR3 has 15 amino acids. In germline, CDR1 is SGHRS, CDR2 YFSETQ. The CDR3 region is CASSLWAGGNNEQFF. For the CDR3, the DNA is TGCGCCAGCAGCTTGTGGGCGGGAGGGAACAATGAGCAGTTCTTC.

The rearrangement joins TRBV11-2 to TRBJ1-2; D is possibly TRBD1 (6 bases). Trimming shortened V by 0 bases and J by 8 bases, and 10 bases separated the two germline ends. The germline CDR1 and CDR2 sequences are SGHAT and FQNNGV. There are 13 residues in the CDR3. CDR3 sequence (DNA): TGTGCCAGCAGCTTAGATAACAGGGCCGGCTACACCTTC. It yields the protein CASSLDNRAGYTF.

This chain uses TRBV28 with TRBJ1-2, with D possibly matching TRBD1 (6 bases). V was shortened by 5 bases and J by 3 bases, with 16 bases between the two germline ends. This CDR3 is 15 amino acids long. Germline V gene sequence: CDR1 MDHEN, CDR2 SYDVKM. The CDR3 DNA sequence: TGTGCCAGCAGTCCTTCGACAGGTTCCTACTATGGCTACACCTTC. It is translated as CASSPSTGSYYGYTF.

For this clonotype: A much larger clone differs from this one at a single base, so this may be a read error. The CDR3 DNA follows: TGTGCCACCAGTGATCCCGGGACTCCCCACAATGAGCAGTTCTTC. Its translation is CATSDPGTPHNEQFF. This chain uses TRBV24-1 with TRBJ2-1, with D possibly TRBD2 on 6 matching bases. This CDR3 has 15 amino acids. Looked up from germline, CDR1 is KGHDR and CDR2 is SFDVKD. V was pared by 3 bases and J by 5 bases, with 13 bases between.

Concerning this clonotype: The conserved final phenylalanine or tryptophan is absent from the CDR3, which likely points to a read error. The chain carries TRBV12-3 or TRBV12-4 and TRBJ2-3; TRBD2 agrees at 8 bases. J lost 6 bases, V lost 9 bases, and 8 bases had no gene match. CDR3 length: 13 residues. In DNA form, the CDR3 reads TGTGCCAGAAGGAGCGGGGGTGGGGATACGCAGTATTCT. Translating it yields CARRSGGGDTQYS.